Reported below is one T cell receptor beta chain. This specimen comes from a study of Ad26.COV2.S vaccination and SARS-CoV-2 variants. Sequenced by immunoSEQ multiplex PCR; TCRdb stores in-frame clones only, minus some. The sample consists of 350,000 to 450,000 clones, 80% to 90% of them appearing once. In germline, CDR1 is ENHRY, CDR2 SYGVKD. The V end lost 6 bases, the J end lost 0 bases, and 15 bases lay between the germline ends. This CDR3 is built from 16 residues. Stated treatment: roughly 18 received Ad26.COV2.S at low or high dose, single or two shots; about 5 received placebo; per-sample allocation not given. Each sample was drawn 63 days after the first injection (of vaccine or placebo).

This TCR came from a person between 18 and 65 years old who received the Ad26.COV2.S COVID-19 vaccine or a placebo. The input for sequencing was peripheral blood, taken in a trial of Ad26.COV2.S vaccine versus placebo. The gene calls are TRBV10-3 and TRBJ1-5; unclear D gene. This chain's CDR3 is CAIRDGEEVSNQPQHF. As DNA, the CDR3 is TGTGCCATCAGGGACGGGGAGGAAGTTAGCAATCAGCCCCAGCATTTT.